Below, one TCR beta chain is given with its context. V was clipped by 10 bases and J by 7 bases; unmatched bases: 10. In germline, CDR1 is MDHEN, CDR2 SYDVKM. CDR3 length: 14 amino acids. The sample comes from a study of blood T cell repertoires in COVID-19. Study as a whole: Donors in the United States, Italy and Spain gave samples during acute or convalescent COVID-19. Nucleic acid was either cDNA or gDNA, and it came from T cells, B-cell-depleted T cells, or PBMCs.

Seattle enrolled patients during active infection and tracked them longitudinally. Profiled with immunoSEQ multiplex PCR; TCRdb holds only in-frame clones, not every one. The sample lists roughly 150,000 clones, around 84% occurring once. The chain is built from TRBV28 and TRBJ1-6; 7 nucleotides align to TRBD1. The sequencing input was peripheral blood. This TCR came from a woman older than 75 with COVID-19, enrolled during active disease. The CDR3 region has the DNA TGTGCCACCGAGTCCGGGACAGCAAATTCACCCCTCCACTTT. Its translation: CATESGTANSPLHF.